The text below deals with one T cell receptor beta chain. V dropped 2 bases and J dropped 4 bases, with 8 bases sitting between them. In germline, CDR1 is MNHEY, CDR2 SVGAGI. This CDR3 spans 13 amino acids. Recruited during active infection, patients (from Seattle) were subsequently followed longitudinally. These data belong to a study of blood T cell repertoires in COVID-19. Study summary: The United States, Italy and Spain provided the acute and convalescent COVID-19 samples. PBMCs, B-cell-depleted T cells, or T cells were the source of the cDNA or gDNA that made up the material.

Per the authors' pipeline: Estimates of nucleated cell counts were drawn from the amplification of reference gene primers. TCRdb's copy holds only in-frame clones and misses some; the assay was immunoSEQ multiplex PCR. V and J calls and clone size are as listed in that table; D and trimming were resolved from the DNA. The sample carries approximately 200,000 clones, roughly three quarters recorded once. Sequenced input: peripheral blood. V gene TRBV6-5 combines with J gene TRBJ1-2; the D gene is possibly TRBD1 (6 bases). The sequence derives from a woman aged 80 or over with COVID-19, enrolled during active disease. CDR3 nucleotide sequence: TGTGCCAGCAGTTACGGGGGCGTCTATGGCTACACCTTC. Translation gives CASSYGGVYGYTF.